The next 21 T cell receptor beta chains were all read from a single sample in a study of somatic mutations in cytotoxic T cells in rheumatoid arthritis. The table came from immunoSEQ multiplex PCR; TCRdb's copy has only in-frame clones and leaves some out. The table has approximately 12,000 clones, approximately 84% seen once. Input material: CD8+ T cells sorted from blood. These receptors originate from an adult with rheumatoid arthritis.

This clone was recorded once. This chain uses TRBV4-1 with TRBJ2-2; 7 nucleotides align to TRBD1. Per the germline V gene, CDR1 is MGHRA and CDR2 is YSYEKL. V lost 1 base and J lost 7; bases outside the gene matches: 6. CDR3 length: 15 amino acids. DNA of the CDR3: TGCGCCAGCAGCCAAGGACAGGGCGGTGGCGGGGAGCTGTTTTTT. It codes for CASSQGQGGGGELFF.

The rearrangement links TRBV19 to TRBJ2-7, with D maybe TRBD2 (5 bases). This CDR3 comprises 16 residues. Looked up from germline, CDR1 is LNHDA and CDR2 is SQIVND (reference sequence). With 1 base removed from V and 3 bases from J, the gap between germline ends came to 16 bases. Here the CDR3 DNA reads TGTGCCAGTAGTATAGGCGAGGGCATGGGGAGCTACGAGCAGTACTTC. Its translation is CASSIGEGMGSYEQYF.

The CDR3: CASSFSDEQYF. The CDR3 nucleotides read TGTGCCAGCAGCTTTTCGGACGAGCAGTACTTC. This chain uses TRBV11-2 with TRBJ2-7; D is ambiguous. The V gene lost 3 bases and the J gene lost 5 bases, with 5 bases spanning the gap. Germline V gene data show CDR1 as SGHAT and CDR2 as FQNNGV. The CDR3 consists of 11 residues. Complete variable domain (other parts from reference TRBV11-2 and TRBJ2-7): EAGVAQSPRYKIIEKRQSVAFWCNPISGHATLYWYQQILGQGPKLLIQFQNNGVVDDSQLPKDRFSAERLKGVDSTLKIQPAKLEDSAVYLCASSFSDEQYFGPGTRLTVT.

The DNA of the CDR3 is TGTGCCAGCAGCCCAGGGACAGGGGTCTTTGCGGACATTCAGTACTTC. This gives the protein CASSPGTGVFADIQYF. The rearrangement links TRBV7-3 to TRBJ2-4; 10 nucleotides line up with TRBD1. This CDR3 has 16 residues. V dropped 5 bases and J dropped 8; count of bases not matched to a gene: 12. Looked up from germline, CDR1 is SGHTA and CDR2 is FQGTGA.

The chain has TRBV7-9 and TRBJ2-7; 12 bases agree with TRBD1. CDR1 and CDR2 (germline): SEHNR, FQNEAQ (reference sequence). The V and J ends lost 3 bases and 5 bases, in that order; junction bases with no gene match: 14. The CDR3 length is 18 residues. CDR3 sequence reads: CASSLGPVGTGGGNEQYF. CDR3 bases: TGTGCCAGCAGCTTGGGACCGGTGGGGACAGGGGGCGGGAACGAGCAGTACTTC.

This chain's CDR3 is CASSQGSLNNEQFF. The CDR3 DNA sequence: TGCGCCAGCAGCCAAGGCTCCCTTAACAATGAGCAGTTCTTC. The V gene is TRBV4-1, the J gene TRBJ2-1; no reliable D call. CDR3 size: 14 residues. From germline, CDR1 is MGHRA and CDR2 YSYEKL. V dropped 1 base and J dropped 5 bases, with 9 bases sitting between them.

The rearrangement links TRBV9 to TRBJ2-1, with 7 bases fitting TRBD2. The CDR3 sequence is 18 residues long. J gave up 4 bases and V 3 bases, and 16 bases lay outside the gene matches. Germline CDR1 reads SGDLS; CDR2 reads YYNGEE. The chain's CDR3 is CASSDPLLAGHGYNEQFF. DNA of the CDR3: TGTGCCAGCAGCGACCCCCTATTAGCGGGCCACGGATACAATGAGCAGTTCTTC.

V usage is TRBV29-1 and J usage is TRBJ2-6, with a weak D call TRBD1 (5 bases). Germline CDR1 SQVTM, CDR2 ANQGSEA. Deletions cut 5 bases from V and 0 bases from J, with 11 bases between. The CDR3 covers 15 residues. CDR3 amino acids: CSVNSGSSGANVLTF. For the CDR3, the DNA is TGCAGCGTTAATTCAGGGTCCTCTGGGGCCAACGTCCTGACTTTC.

The chain recombines TRBV5-5 with TRBJ2-7; 7 nucleotides line up with TRBD1. The germline V gene encodes CDR1 SGHKS and CDR2 YYEKEE (reference sequence). This CDR3 region has 14 residues. V lost 3 bases to trimming and J lost 2 bases; unmatched junction nucleotides: 5. The CDR3: CASSSPGTAYEQYF. Here the CDR3 DNA reads TGTGCCAGCAGCTCCCCCGGGACAGCCTACGAGCAGTACTTC.

This clone occurred a few times. V usage is TRBV29-1 and J usage is TRBJ2-1; TRBD2 matches 9 bases. The J segment lost 3 bases and the V segment lost 1 base, leaving 13 bases of the junction unmatched. Germline CDR1 is SQVTM and CDR2 is ANQGSEA. The CDR3 sequence is 18 residues long. The CDR3 DNA reads as TGCAGCGTTGAAGGGATCAATGCGGGGACTAGCAGCTACAATGAGCAGTTCTTC. Translating gives CSVEGINAGTSSYNEQFF.

This clone came up a few times. This rearrangement joins TRBV27 to TRBJ2-7; the D is unclear. Germline loops: CDR1 MNHEY, CDR2 SMNVEV (reference sequence). The CDR3 is 13 residues long. The V gene lost 5 bases and the J gene lost 7 bases, with 15 bases spanning the gap. CDR3 loop: CASSASSVWEQYF. DNA for the CDR3: TGTGCCAGCAGTGCCAGTTCCGTCTGGGAGCAGTACTTC.

This clone occurred a few times. J is TRBJ1-2 and V is TRBV29-1; 10 bases are a match to TRBD1. The CDR3 loop spans 14 amino acids. V shed 0 bases and J 6 bases; nucleotides not matched to a gene: 4. Germline CDR1 reads SQVTM; CDR2 reads ANQGSEA. In DNA, the CDR3 is TGCAGCGTTGAAGATCGGGACAGGGGAGATGGCTACACCTTC. This gives the protein CSVEDRDRGDGYTF.

The rearrangement links TRBV4-1 to TRBJ1-4; 9 positions match TRBD1. The trim removed 4 bases at V and 8 bases at J, leaving 11 bases unmatched. This CDR3 has 16 residues. Germline V CDR1 and CDR2: MGHRA, YSYEKL. The DNA for the CDR3 is TGCGCCAGCAGCCTGCGATCCGGGACAGGGAGCGAAAAACTGTTTTTT. Amino acids: CASSLRSGTGSEKLFF.

The chain uses TRBV5-1 and TRBJ2-7; tentative D call: TRBD1 (6 bases). The CDR3 consists of 16 residues. Trimming stripped 7 bases from V and 3 bases from J, with 23 bases between. CDR1 SGHRS and CDR2 YFSETQ come from the germline V gene. The CDR3 protein is CASALSGDTIFYEQYF. In nucleotides, the CDR3 is TGCGCCAGCGCCCTGTCAGGGGACACAATATTCTACGAGCAGTACTTC.

This clone was observed a few times. DNA of the CDR3: TGTGCCAGCAGCTTGGGGTCCCACGAGCAGTACTTC. Residues: CASSLGSHEQYF. The chain recombines TRBV13 with TRBJ2-7; unclear D gene. Trimming pared 3 bases from V and 5 bases from J, leaving 8 bases between. The CDR3 consists of 12 residues. CDR1 PRHDT and CDR2 FYEKMQ come from the germline V gene (reference sequence).

The V call is TRBV6-1, the J call TRBJ2-2; the D call may be TRBD1 or TRBD2 (5 bases each). The CDR3 runs to 14 residues. Trimming cost V 11 bases and J 2 bases, with 15 bases left between them. Germline V CDR1 and CDR2: MNHNS, SASEGT. CDR3: CAVDQGDNTGELFF. CDR3 bases: TGTGCCGTTGACCAGGGAGATAACACCGGGGAGCTGTTTTTT.

The chain is built from TRBV4-2 and TRBJ2-5; D unresolved. This CDR3 spans 16 amino acids. Germline lookup yields CDR1 LGHNA and CDR2 YNFKEQ. The V gene lost 2 bases and the J gene lost 1 base, with 14 bases spanning the gap. Written as DNA, the CDR3 is TGTGCCAGCAGCCAAAGACCCCTGGCCATCCAAGAGACCCAGTACTTC. Its translation is CASSQRPLAIQETQYF.

V gene TRBV6-1 combines with J gene TRBJ2-1; D might be TRBD2 (6 bases). V lost 5 bases, J lost 2 bases, and 13 bases lay in between. This CDR3 has 15 residues. From germline, CDR1 is MNHNS and CDR2 SASEGT. CDR3 DNA sequence: TGTGCCAGCAGTTCACTAGCTGATACCTACAATGAGCAGTTCTTC. Its protein product is CASSSLADTYNEQFF.

The chain has TRBV11-3 and TRBJ2-5; 15 bases map to TRBD2. The germline V gene encodes CDR1 SGHNT and CDR2 YENEEA. This CDR3 region has 18 residues. V was pared by 4 bases and J by 4 bases, with 10 bases of the junction left unmatched. CDR3 sequence reads: CASSSYQGGLAGGETQYF. CDR3 nucleotides: TGTGCCAGCAGCTCCTATCAGGGGGGACTAGCGGGAGGAGAGACCCAGTACTTC. Filled out from reference TRBV11-3 and TRBJ2-5, the complete variable domain reads EAGVVQSPRYKIIEKKQPVAFWCNPISGHNTLYWYLQNLGQGPELLIRYENEEAVDDSQLPKDRFSAERLKGVDSTLKIQPAELGDSAVYLCASSSYQGGLAGGETQYFGPGTRLLVL.

This clone was seen just once. The chain uses TRBV4-2 and TRBJ2-1; D is tentatively TRBD1 or TRBD2 (7 bases each). Deletions cut 4 bases from V and 10 bases from J, with 17 bases between. CDR1 is LGHNA, CDR2 YNFKEQ, per germline. This CDR3 comprises 14 residues. The CDR3 protein is CASSREGALQEQFF. The CDR3 DNA reads TGTGCCAGCAGCCGGGAGGGGGCCCTTCAGGAGCAGTTCTTC.

The rearrangement links TRBV27 to TRBJ2-5, with D unresolved. The CDR3 has 14 amino acids. V was clipped by 2 bases and J by 0 bases, with 7 bases between them. Germline V gene sequence: CDR1 MNHEY, CDR2 SMNVEV (reference sequence). The CDR3 DNA reads TGTGCCAGCAGTTTAGACCCGTACCAAGAGACCCAGTACTTC. Translating gives CASSLDPYQETQYF.